These 29 T cell receptor beta chains originate from one sample sequenced in a study of blood T cell repertoires in COVID-19. Profiled with immunoSEQ multiplex PCR; TCRdb holds only in-frame clones, not every one. The data hold under 250,000 clones, with roughly 80% observed a single time. The sample was peripheral blood. Every receptor here comes from a woman under 30 with acute or convalescent COVID-19.

The J gene is TRBJ2-1, the V gene TRBV12-3 or TRBV12-4; 12 nucleotides match TRBD1. Germline trimming cut 5 bases from V and 14 bases from J; bases unmatched to any gene: 4. The CDR3 is 12 residues long. CDR3 in amino acids: CASSPGTGGEFF. CDR3 in DNA: TGTGCCAGCAGTCCAGGGACAGGGGGCGAGTTCTTC.

The gene calls are TRBV10-3 and TRBJ2-1; TRBD2 matches at 10 bases. The germline V gene has CDR1 ENHRY and CDR2 SYGVKD. This CDR3 is 16 amino acids long. Trimming removed 8 bases from V and 9 bases from J; junction bases left unmatched: 16. CDR3 DNA: TGTGCCATCGTGGGGGATGGGCTAGCGGGAGTCGGTGAGCAGTTCTTC. Its translation: CAIVGDGLAGVGEQFF.

This chain joins TRBV6-2 or TRBV6-3 and TRBJ2-2, with 9 nucleotides matching TRBD1. V lost 5 bases to trimming and J lost 2 bases; unmatched junction nucleotides: 6. The germline gives CDR1 MNHEY, CDR2 SVGEGT. This CDR3 is built from 16 residues. CDR3 region: CASSPMGQGNTGELFF. The DNA of the CDR3 is TGTGCCAGCAGTCCCATGGGACAGGGAAACACCGGGGAGCTGTTTTTT.

This chain connects TRBV28 to TRBJ1-2; 7 bases are shared with TRBD1. The CDR3 has 14 residues. The junction had 5 bases not matched to a gene; V was cut back by 4 bases and J by 3 bases. Germline V gene data show CDR1 as MDHEN and CDR2 as SYDVKM. This CDR3 reads CASSSSGTDYGYTF. CDR3 bases: TGTGCCAGCAGTTCTTCCGGGACAGACTATGGCTACACCTTC.

This clone was recorded once. This chain joins TRBV6-2 or TRBV6-3 and TRBJ1-1; D is unclear. V was cut by 0 bases and J by 4 bases, with 21 bases left in between. The CDR3 spans 18 residues. CDR1 is MNHEY, CDR2 SVGEGT, per germline. The CDR3 nucleotides are TGTGCCAGCAGTTACTCGTTAGGAACTACTCCTCTTACCACTGAAGCTTTCTTT. Its protein is CASSYSLGTTPLTTEAFF.

The chain uses TRBV7-2 and TRBJ2-6, with 7 bases fitting TRBD1. The trim removed 6 bases at V and 1 base at J, leaving 9 bases unmatched. Germline lookup yields CDR1 SGHTA and CDR2 FQGNSA. CDR3 length equals 17 residues. The CDR3 region has the DNA TGTGCCAGCAGTACAGGGGTCCCTTATTCTGGGGCCAACGTCCTGACTTTC. This translates into CASSTGVPYSGANVLTF.

The V gene is TRBV28, the J gene TRBJ2-5, with D maybe TRBD2 (7 bases). The ends were cut back, 2 bases at V and 4 bases at J, with 20 bases in the middle. CDR3 size: 17 residues. The germline V gene encodes CDR1 MDHEN and CDR2 SYDVKM. CDR3 in amino acids: CASSLASEGRGRETQYF. DNA of the CDR3: TGTGCCAGCAGTTTAGCCTCAGAGGGGAGGGGGAGAGAGACCCAGTACTTC.

This clone was seen a handful of times. This rearrangement joins TRBV5-1 to TRBJ1-3, with TRBD1 matching 7 bases. The CDR3 sequence is 19 residues long. V trimming: 1 base; J trimming: 0 bases; junction bases outside the gene matches: 13. Germline CDR1 and CDR2: SGHRS and YFSETQ. The CDR3 nucleotides are TGCGCCAGCAGCTTGTGGGTCTCGGACAGGCCCGACTCTGGAAACACCATATATTTT. It specifies CASSLWVSDRPDSGNTIYF. Drawing the rest from reference TRBV5-1 and TRBJ1-3, the complete variable domain is KAGVTQTPRYLIKTRGQQVTLSCSPISGHRSVSWYQQTPGQGLQFLFEYFSETQRNKGNFPGRFSGRQFSNSRSEMNVSTLELGDSALYLCASSLWVSDRPDSGNTIYFGEGSWLTVV.

The V gene is TRBV10-2, the J gene TRBJ2-5; 10 bases match TRBD1. In germline, CDR1 is WSHSY, CDR2 SAAADI. After removal of 9 bases from V and 5 bases from J, the junction contained 18 bases not matched to a gene. This CDR3 is 17 amino acids long. CDR3 coding DNA: TGCGCCAGTTACCCTTCCTCCTTGACAGGGGGCGTGGAGACCCAGTACTTC. Translating it yields CASYPSSLTGGVETQYF.

The chain links TRBV11-2 to TRBJ1-2, with a possible D match to TRBD1 (5 bases). Germline CDR1 SGHAT, CDR2 FQNNGV. V lost 4 bases and J lost 10, with 25 bases in between. The CDR3 has 16 amino acids. The CDR3: CASSSPAGVGSLDYTF. Here the CDR3 DNA reads TGTGCCAGCAGCTCCCCCGCGGGGGTGGGTTCCCTAGACTACACCTTC. The full variable domain, its missing parts supplied by reference TRBV11-2 and TRBJ1-2, is EAGVAQSPRYKIIEKRQSVAFWCNPISGHATLYWYQQILGQGPKLLIQFQNNGVVDDSQLPKDRFSAERLKGVDSTLKIQPAKLEDSAVYLCASSSPAGVGSLDYTFGSGTRLTVV.

This clone was seen just once. The chain joins TRBV2 to TRBJ1-4, with D possibly TRBD1 on 6 matching bases. CDR1 and CDR2 from the germline V gene are SNHLY and FYNNEI. The V gene lost 7 bases and the J gene lost 2 bases, with 14 bases spanning the gap. This CDR3 contains 15 residues. CDR3 protein: CASMHRVFTNEKLFF. The CDR3 DNA follows: TGTGCCAGCATGCACAGGGTGTTCACTAATGAAAAACTGTTTTTT.

The chain joins TRBV18 to TRBJ1-2, with unresolved D. Per the germline V gene, CDR1 is KGHSH and CDR2 is LQKENI. The V gene lost 6 bases and the J gene lost 8 bases, with 19 bases spanning the gap. The CDR3 length is 14 residues. The CDR3 spells CASSPGDISPGYTF. CDR3 nucleotide sequence: TGTGCCAGCTCCCCGGGAGATATAAGCCCCGGCTACACCTTC. The whole variable domain, filled in from reference TRBV18 and TRBJ1-2, reads NAGVMQNPRHLVRRRGQEARLRCSPMKGHSHVYWYRQLPEEGLKFMVYLQKENIIDESGMPKERFSAEFPKEGPSILRIQQVVRGDSAAYFCASSPGDISPGYTFGSGTRLTVV.

The rearrangement links TRBV2 to TRBJ2-7; the match to TRBD2 covers 11 bases. The V gene end was trimmed by 5 bases and the J gene end by 5 bases; junction bases not matched to a gene: 8. CDR3 length: 15 amino acids. CDR1 and CDR2 (germline): SNHLY, FYNNEI. The CDR3 sequence is CASSPSTSGIHEQYF. CDR3 bases: TGTGCCAGCAGTCCCTCGACTAGCGGGATCCACGAGCAGTACTTC.

J is TRBJ2-7 and V is TRBV6-5; TRBD1 agrees at 7 bases. The germline V gene encodes CDR1 MNHEY and CDR2 SVGAGI. CDR3 length: 13 amino acids. With 6 bases clipped from V and 1 base from J, the junction kept 3 bases outside the gene matches. CDR3 in DNA: TGTGCCAGCAGCCCGGGACAGTCCTACGAGCAGTACTTC. Residues: CASSPGQSYEQYF.

The chain links TRBV19 to TRBJ1-2, with 7 bases aligning to TRBD1. CDR1 LNHDA and CDR2 SQIVND come from the germline V gene (reference sequence). CDR3 length: 17 residues. V trimming: 3 bases; J trimming: 0 bases; junction bases outside the gene matches: 10. The CDR3 nucleotides are TGTGCCAGTAGTATTGAGGGACAGCCACCTACTAACTATGGCTACACCTTC. The encoded protein is CASSIEGQPPTNYGYTF.

The chain employs TRBV7-9 and TRBJ1-2; D is ambiguous. Germline CDR1 is SEHNR and CDR2 is FQNEAQ (reference sequence). The CDR3 consists of 14 residues. V lost 1 base and J lost 6, with 12 bases in between. The CDR3 region has the DNA TGTGCCAGCAGCTTAGATCTCACAGCTGATGGCTACACCTTC. Encoded protein: CASSLDLTADGYTF.

V gene TRBV18 combines with J gene TRBJ1-1; no reliable D call. V gave up 2 bases and J gave up 1 base, with 5 bases separating them. The CDR3 runs to 13 residues. CDR1 is KGHSH, CDR2 LQKENI, per germline. The CDR3 sequence is CASSPSQNTEAFF. The CDR3 nucleotides read TGTGCCAGCTCACCATCCCAGAACACTGAAGCTTTCTTT.

The count of this clone is one. The chain links TRBV2 to TRBJ2-7; D possibly corresponds to TRBD1 (5 bases). The V end lost 6 bases, the J end lost 4 bases, and 10 bases lay between the germline ends. Germline CDR1 reads SNHLY; CDR2 reads FYNNEI. This CDR3 contains 12 residues. In DNA, the CDR3 is TGTGCCAGCAGCAAACAGGATTACGAGCAGTACTTC. It specifies CASSKQDYEQYF.

The V and J genes are TRBV7-9 and TRBJ2-2; D not resolved. Trimming left V 5 bases short and J 5 bases short, with 9 bases between. In germline, CDR1 is SEHNR, CDR2 FQNEAQ (reference sequence). The CDR3 loop spans 13 amino acids. CDR3 sequence: CASSTSLTGELFF. Here the CDR3 DNA reads TGTGCCAGCAGCACTTCATTGACCGGGGAGCTGTTTTTT.

This chain uses TRBV27 with TRBJ1-1, with 9 bases that match TRBD1. Unmatched junction bases numbered 5, after V lost 5 bases and J lost 4 bases. CDR3 length: 14 amino acids. The germline CDR1 and CDR2 sequences are MNHEY and SMNVEV (reference sequence). Here the CDR3 reads CASSGTGSGTEAFF. CDR3 coding DNA: TGTGCCAGCAGTGGGACAGGGAGCGGCACTGAAGCTTTCTTT.

The V call is TRBV19, the J call TRBJ2-3, with 7 bases that match TRBD1. V shed 3 bases and J 4 bases; nucleotides not matched to a gene: 7. Per the germline V gene, CDR1 is LNHDA and CDR2 is SQIVND (reference sequence). CDR3 size: 15 residues. CDR3 bases: TGTGCCAGTAGTATGTGGGCAGGGGGATCAGATACGCAGTATTTT. The encoded protein is CASSMWAGGSDTQYF.

This sequence joins TRBV12-3 or TRBV12-4 and TRBJ1-2; D not resolved. The CDR3 loop spans 12 amino acids. V lost 3 bases and J 5 bases, leaving 7 bases between the germline ends. This chain's CDR3 is CASSLSRYGYTF. The DNA for the CDR3 is TGTGCCAGCAGTTTGTCCCGTTATGGCTACACCTTC.

The gene calls are TRBV6-4 and TRBJ1-6; no definite D call. The CDR3 is made up of 13 amino acids. Germline V lookup: CDR1 MRHNA, CDR2 SNTAGT. V shed 3 bases and J shed 7 bases, with 7 bases lying between them. CDR3 bases: TGTGCCAGCAGTGAGTTGGAGAATTCACCCCTCCACTTT. This encodes CASSELENSPLHF.

This clone has a handful of counts. The V gene is TRBV7-2, the J gene TRBJ2-2; 8 bases line up with TRBD1. J lost 2 bases, V lost 3 bases, and 5 bases had no gene match. From germline, CDR1 is SGHTA and CDR2 FQGNSA. This CDR3 has 16 amino acids. CDR3 sequence (DNA): TGTGCCAGCAGCTTCGTGGCAGGGGGCAACACCGGGGAGCTGTTTTTT. Amino acids: CASSFVAGGNTGELFF.

The chain links TRBV6-5 to TRBJ2-7; no definite D call. CDR3 size: 12 residues. V was pared by 0 bases and J by 4 bases, with 4 bases between. Looked up from germline, CDR1 is MNHEY and CDR2 is SVGAGI. This CDR3 reads CASSYSPYEQYF. The CDR3 coding sequence is TGTGCCAGCAGTTACTCCCCTTACGAGCAGTACTTC.

The CDR3 DNA reads TGTGCCAGCGCAGGCTCCCACTCTCTAAATGAAAAACTGTTTTTT. Translation gives CASAGSHSLNEKLFF. J is TRBJ1-4 and V is TRBV28; no clear D gene. The V gene lost 8 bases and the J gene lost 5 bases, with 18 bases spanning the gap. This CDR3 has 15 amino acids. Germline V gene sequence: CDR1 MDHEN, CDR2 SYDVKM.

The V gene is TRBV18, the J gene TRBJ1-5, with D maybe TRBD1 (6 bases). The CDR3 is made up of 15 amino acids. The germline CDR1 and CDR2 sequences are KGHSH and LQKENI. Trimming pared 3 bases from V and 2 bases from J, leaving 11 bases between. In DNA form, the CDR3 reads TGTGCCAGCTCACCTGCGGACAGAGGCAATCAGCCCCAGCATTTT. It yields the protein CASSPADRGNQPQHF.

This clone has only a few counts. The J gene is TRBJ2-7, the V gene TRBV6-6, with TRBD2 matching over 9 bases. Germline-derived CDR1 and CDR2 are MNHNY and SVGAGI (reference sequence). J lost 0 bases, V lost 6 bases, and 6 bases had no gene match. CDR3 size: 15 residues. The CDR3 spells CASSQSGRTSYEQYF. As DNA, the CDR3 is TGTGCCAGCAGCCAAAGCGGGAGGACCTCCTACGAGCAGTACTTC.

The chain links TRBV25-1 to TRBJ2-5, with 8 positions matching TRBD1. Germline V gene lookup returns CDR1 MGHDK and CDR2 SYGVNS. V was pared by 5 bases and J by 5 bases, with 10 bases of the junction left unmatched. The CDR3 loop spans 15 amino acids. The CDR3 loop reads CASSTTRGLWETQYF. Written as DNA, the CDR3 is TGTGCCAGCAGTACAACCAGGGGGCTGTGGGAGACCCAGTACTTC. The full variable domain, rest sourced from reference TRBV25-1 and TRBJ2-5, is EADIYQTPRYLVIGTGKKITLECSQTMGHDKMYWYQQDPGMELHLIHYSYGVNSTEKGDLSSESTVSRIRTEHFPLTLESARPSHTSQYLCASSTTRGLWETQYFGPGTRLLVL.